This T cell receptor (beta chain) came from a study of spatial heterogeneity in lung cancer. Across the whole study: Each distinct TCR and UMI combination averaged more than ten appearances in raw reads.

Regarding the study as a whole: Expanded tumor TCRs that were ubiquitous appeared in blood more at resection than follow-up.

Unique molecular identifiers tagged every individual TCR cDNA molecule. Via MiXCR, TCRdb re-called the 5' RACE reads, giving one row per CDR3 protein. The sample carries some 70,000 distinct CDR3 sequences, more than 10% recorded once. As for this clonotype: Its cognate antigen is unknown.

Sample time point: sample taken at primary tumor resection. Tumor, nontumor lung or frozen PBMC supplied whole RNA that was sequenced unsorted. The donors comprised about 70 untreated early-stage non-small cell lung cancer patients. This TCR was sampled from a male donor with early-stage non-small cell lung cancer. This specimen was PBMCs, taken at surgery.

CDR3 nucleotides: TGTGCCAGCAGTTACGGCAGATCGGACACTGAAGCTTTCTTT. Protein product: CASSYGRSDTEAFF. The chain has TRBV6-5 and TRBJ1-1; D gene ambiguous. Germline-derived CDR1 and CDR2 are MNHEY and SVGAGI. CDR3 length: 14 amino acids. The ends were cut back, 2 bases at V and 3 bases at J, with 10 bases in the middle.